These T cell receptor beta chains were read from a single sample in a study of T cell responses to AZD1222 COVID-19 vaccine. Sequencing was performed with immunoSEQ multiplex PCR; in TCRdb, only in-frame clones are kept and a portion is missing. In the table there are roughly 110,000 clones, roughly 90% of which are singletons. The sequencing used peripheral blood, collected on day 0 of AZD1222 vaccination. These receptors were taken from an adult in good health. CDR3s include the opening cysteine and the closing phenylalanine or tryptophan. A D gene is named only where the DNA matches it firmly. Where a row states a size, it is once, few, many or the class of an expanded clone; other rows omit it.

d_call | j_call | v_call | clone_size | cdr3_length | cdr3_nt | cdr3_aa
. | TRBJ1-5 | TRBV7-2 | . | 12 | TGTGCCAGCAGCTTAGAGGATCAGCCCCAGCATTTT | CASSLEDQPQHF
TRBD1 | TRBJ1-3 | TRBV11-2 | . | 12 | TGTGCCAGCAGCTTCGACAGGGACACCATATATTTT | CASSFDRDTIYF
. | TRBJ2-3 | TRBV20-1 | . | 15 | TGCAGTGCTAGTCGACTAGATTGGAACACAGATACGCAGTATTTT | CSASRLDWNTDTQYF
TRBD1 | TRBJ1-4 | TRBV6-6 | . | 13 | TGTGCCACCAGACAGGGAAGCATGCAAAAACTGTTTTTT | CATRQGSMQKLFF
. | TRBJ1-4 | TRBV7-8 | . | 16 | TGTGCCAGCAGCCAAAGAGGTTCGGGAGTCAATGAAAAACTGTTTTTT | CASSQRGSGVNEKLFF
TRBD1 | TRBJ1-1 | TRBV29-1 | . | 12 | TGCAGCGTTAGGGACAGCGGCACTGAAGCTTTCTTT | CSVRDSGTEAFF
. | TRBJ1-1 | TRBV6-5 | . | 15 | TGTGCCAGCAGTTTCTCCTTGGACGGTAACACTGAAGCTTTCTTT | CASSFSLDGNTEAFF
TRBD1 | TRBJ1-4 | TRBV7-8 | once | 15 | TGTGCCAGCAGCCACCTGACAGGGAGGGATGAAAAACTGTTTTTT | CASSHLTGRDEKLFF
TRBD2 | TRBJ2-2 | TRBV13 | few | 17 | TGTGCCAGCAGCTCACGAACTAGCGGGTCCGACACCGGGGAGCTGTTTTTT | CASSSRTSGSDTGELFF
. | TRBJ2-7 | TRBV5-1 | . | 14 | TGCGCCAGCAGCTTGGCTAGGGGATACTACGAGCAGTACTTC | CASSLARGYYEQYF
. | TRBJ2-1 | TRBV28 | once | 15 | TGTGCCAGCTATTCGGTCGGGGCCCCCTACAATGAGCAGTTCTTC | CASYSVGAPYNEQFF
TRBD1 | TRBJ1-1 | TRBV28 | . | 15 | TGTGCCAGCAAGACAGGGGGCGGTCCGGTTGGTGAAGCTTTCTTT | CASKTGGGPVGEAFF
. | TRBJ2-3 | TRBV24-1 | . | 15 | TGTGCCACCAGTGACCCGGGGGCCCCCCTTGATACGCAGTATTTT | CATSDPGAPLDTQYF
. | TRBJ1-3 | TRBV7-9 | once | 15 | TGTGCCAGCAGCTTGCGCGCCAACTCTGGAAACACCATATATTTT | CASSLRANSGNTIYF
. | TRBJ1-2 | TRBV18 | . | 16 | TGTGCCAGCTCACCAGATGTCGTGACGACTTTTGGGGGCTACACCTTC | CASSPDVVTTFGGYTF
. | TRBJ1-2 | TRBV19 | . | 15 | TGTGCCAGTAGTTCCCCCGTCAGGGGTAACTATGGCTACACCTTC | CASSSPVRGNYGYTF
TRBD2 | TRBJ2-5 | TRBV7-9 | once | 13 | TGTGCCAGCAGCTTTAGCGGGGAAGAGACCCAGTACTTC | CASSFSGEETQYF
TRBD2 | TRBJ2-7 | TRBV3-1/TRBV3-2 | . | 17 | TGTGCCAGCAGCCTTCGGACTAGCGGGCTCTTTCTCTACGAGCAGTACTTC | CASSLRTSGLFLYEQYF
. | TRBJ2-5 | TRBV7-6 | . | 14 | TGTGCCAGCAGCTTAGTTAGCCGAAGAGAGACCCAGTACTTC | CASSLVSRRETQYF
. | TRBJ1-5 | TRBV11-2 | once | 13 | TGTGCCAGCAGCTTTAACAGGGATCAGCCCCAGCATTTT | CASSFNRDQPQHF
. | TRBJ2-1 | TRBV4-3 | . | 15 | TGCGCCAGCAGCCAAGATCGAGGGTTCTACAATGAGCAGTTCTTC | CASSQDRGFYNEQFF
. | TRBJ1-5 | TRBV19 | . | 15 | TGTGCCAGTAGTATATATTTCCGGGGCGATCAGCCCCAGCATTTT | CASSIYFRGDQPQHF
TRBD2 | TRBJ2-1 | TRBV10-2 | . | 15 | TGCGCCAGCACCCTCGGCAGCGGGAGGACGAATGAGCAGTTCTTC | CASTLGSGRTNEQFF
. | TRBJ2-7 | TRBV3-1/TRBV3-2 | . | 12 | TGTGCCAGCAGCCAAGATTCCCACGAGCAGTACTTC | CASSQDSHEQYF
. | TRBJ2-5 | TRBV6-5 | . | 15 | TGTGCCAGCAGTTACAAGTGGGGACAACAAGAGACCCAGTACTTC | CASSYKWGQQETQYF
TRBD2 | TRBJ2-7 | TRBV10-3 | . | 15 | TGTGCCATCAGTGTGAAAATAGCGGGCGGCAGCGAGCAGTACTTC | CAISVKIAGGSEQYF
. | TRBJ1-2 | TRBV6-5 | . | 14 | TGTGCCAGCAGGCGAGCCGTGGCCAGCTCTGGCTACACCTTC | CASRRAVASSGYTF
. | TRBJ1-1 | TRBV6-1 | . | 14 | TGTGCCAGCAGTGAGGTCACGGAGAACACTGAAGCTTTCTTT | CASSEVTENTEAFF
TRBD2 | TRBJ2-7 | TRBV19 | . | 14 | TGTGCCAGTAGCGGGACTAGCGGAGTATACGAGCAGTACTTC | CASSGTSGVYEQYF
. | TRBJ2-1 | TRBV4-2 | . | 15 | TGTGCCAGCAGCCAAGAGGATGTCCTAAACAATGAGCAGTTCTTC | CASSQEDVLNNEQFF
TRBD2 | TRBJ2-5 | TRBV7-8 | . | 18 | TGTGCCAGCAGCTTAGTAGGACTGGCGGGAGTAGGCCAAGAGACCCAGTACTTC | CASSLVGLAGVGQETQYF
. | TRBJ1-1 | TRBV24-1 | . | 14 | TGTGCCACCAGTGATCCGGGGGCGCACACTGAAGCTTTCTTT | CATSDPGAHTEAFF
TRBD1 | TRBJ1-4 | TRBV7-8 | . | 14 | TGTGCCAGCAGCCCGGCGGACAGGGGAGAAAAACTGTTTTTT | CASSPADRGEKLFF
. | TRBJ1-1 | TRBV19 | once | 13 | TGTGCCAGTAGTAACAGGGTGAACACTGAAGCTTTCTTT | CASSNRVNTEAFF
TRBD1 | TRBJ1-1 | TRBV15 | once | 15 | TGTGCCACCAGCATCGGTGGACAGGGGGGGACTGAAGCTTTCTTT | CATSIGGQGGTEAFF
. | TRBJ1-2 | TRBV3-1/TRBV3-2 | . | 14 | TGTGCCAGCAGCCTAGGAACAGCTACCTATGGCTACACCTTC | CASSLGTATYGYTF
. | TRBJ2-1 | TRBV19 | . | 13 | TGTGCCAGTAGTATAAAGGGTTACAATGAGCAGTTCTTC | CASSIKGYNEQFF
. | TRBJ1-1 | TRBV6-2/TRBV6-3 | . | 13 | TGTGCCAGCAGTAGCACAGGGATTTCTGAAGCTTTCTTT | CASSSTGISEAFF
. | TRBJ1-2 | TRBV28 | . | 14 | TGTGCCAGCAGTTTGAGGGGCCAGGGCTATGGCTACACCTTC | CASSLRGQGYGYTF
. | TRBJ1-6 | TRBV11-2 | once | 15 | TGTGCCAGCAGCTCACTCCGGGACTATAATTCACCCCTCCACTTT | CASSSLRDYNSPLHF
. | TRBJ2-6 | TRBV6-2/TRBV6-3 | . | 14 | TGTGCCAGCAGTCGAGGGAACGGGGCCAACGTCCTGACTTTC | CASSRGNGANVLTF
TRBD2 | TRBJ2-3 | TRBV29-1 | . | 14 | TGCAGCGTTAGGGTTAGGCGGGAGACAGATACGCAGTATTTT | CSVRVRRETDTQYF